This T cell receptor beta chain stems from a study of technical replicates of blood from a few donors. This CDR3 region has 13 residues. Trimming took off 4 bases at V and 2 bases at J, with 12 bases between the two ends. CDR1 SQVTM and CDR2 ANQGSEA come from the germline V gene. Libraries were prepared by immunoSEQ multiplex PCR; TCRdb keeps only in-frame clonotypes and omits some of them. The sample shows just over 80,000 clones, around 94% of them seen only once. Sequenced sample: T cells isolated from PBMCs. This TCR derives from a human donor in good health. The chain recombines TRBV29-1 with TRBJ2-7; D is possibly TRBD1 (6 bases). CDR3 sequence reads: CSVGQGTTYEQYF. The CDR3 DNA is TGCAGCGTTGGGCAGGGGACAACCTACGAGCAGTACTTC.